The 9 T cell receptor beta chains below all came from one sample that was sequenced in a study of blood T cell repertoires in COVID-19. Assay used: immunoSEQ multiplex PCR; TCRdb lists only in-frame clones, some missing. The sample includes hundreds of thousands of clones, roughly 84% seen only once; the top ten take roughly 1.4%. Sequencing used PBMCs or T cells enriched from blood (not recorded which). The source of these receptors is a woman younger than 30 who had been exposed to COVID-19.

The chain joins TRBV24-1 to TRBJ2-1; 13 nucleotides line up with TRBD2. Germline CDR1 reads KGHDR; CDR2 reads SFDVKD. This CDR3 is 16 amino acids long. V dropped 5 bases and J dropped 6; count of bases not matched to a gene: 6. The CDR3 coding sequence is TGTGCCACCAGTGCCATCACTAGCGGGGGGGCCAATGAGCAGTTCTTC. It encodes CATSAITSGGANEQFF.

The V gene is TRBV27, the J gene TRBJ1-5; no clear D. The CDR3 runs to 16 residues. The V gene lost 5 bases and the J gene lost 3 bases, with 17 bases spanning the gap. Germline CDR1 and CDR2: MNHEY and SMNVEV (reference sequence). The CDR3: CASSGGGVSLNQPQHF. The CDR3 nucleotides read TGTGCCAGCAGTGGCGGCGGGGTCTCTCTCAATCAGCCCCAGCATTTT.

This rearrangement joins TRBV19 to TRBJ2-7; 8 bases agree with TRBD2. J gave up 1 base and V 3 bases, and 5 bases lay outside the gene matches. The CDR3 has 15 amino acids. Germline V lookup: CDR1 LNHDA, CDR2 SQIVND (reference sequence). CDR3 DNA sequence: TGTGCCAGTAGTATCACGGGAGGGTGGTCCTACGAGCAGTACTTC. Amino acid sequence: CASSITGGWSYEQYF.

This chain joins TRBV15 and TRBJ2-5; a weak D match, TRBD1 (6 bases). Trimming removed 4 bases at V and 4 bases at J, with 22 bases between. The CDR3 is 17 residues long. The germline CDR1 and CDR2 sequences are LNHNV and YYDKDF (reference sequence). CDR3 nucleotides: TGTGCCACCAGCACCAGCTTAGACAGGACCATTGGAGAGACCCAGTACTTC. Its translation is CATSTSLDRTIGETQYF.

This clone was seen only a few times. This chain's CDR3 is CASRLAEAYNEQFF. As DNA, the CDR3 is TGTGCCAGTAGACTAGCGGAGGCCTACAATGAGCAGTTCTTC. The genes are TRBV19 and TRBJ2-1; 8 bases match TRBD2. The V and J ends lost 6 bases and 2 bases, in that order; junction bases with no gene match: 3. The CDR3 covers 14 residues. The germline V gene encodes CDR1 LNHDA and CDR2 SQIVND (reference sequence).

The chain links TRBV27 to TRBJ1-1, with TRBD1 identical over 8 bases. CDR1 and CDR2 (germline): MNHEY, SMNVEV (reference sequence). V was pared by 5 bases and J by 5 bases, with 1 base of the junction left unmatched. This CDR3 spans 12 amino acids. The CDR3 region is CASSTGGTEAFF. DNA of the CDR3: TGTGCCAGCAGTACAGGGGGTACTGAAGCTTTCTTT.

The gene calls are TRBV29-1 and TRBJ2-5; 7 nucleotides agree with TRBD1. Trimming removed 5 bases from V and 5 bases from J; junction bases left unmatched: 5. The CDR3 spans 12 residues. The V gene's germline CDR1 is SQVTM and CDR2 ANQGSEA. In DNA form, the CDR3 reads TGCAGCGTTACAGGGGTGGGGGAGACCCAGTACTTC. Translated, it gives CSVTGVGETQYF.

This clone was found once. This rearrangement joins TRBV6-1 to TRBJ2-7, with 8 bases that match TRBD1. J lost 4 bases, V lost 0 bases, and 5 bases had no gene match. There are 15 residues in the CDR3. Germline V lookup: CDR1 MNHNS, CDR2 SASEGT. The CDR3 DNA reads TGTGCCAGCAGTGAAGCGGACAGGGCGGCGTACGAGCAGTACTTC. It yields the protein CASSEADRAAYEQYF.

The chain couples TRBV6-5 to TRBJ1-5, with D perhaps matching TRBD1 (6 bases). V was pared by 5 bases and J by 6 bases, with 11 bases between. CDR3 size: 13 residues. CDR1 is MNHEY and CDR2 is SVGAGI in the germline V gene. The CDR3 protein is CASSPGGLQPQHF. Here the CDR3 DNA reads TGTGCCAGCAGTCCCGGGGGGCTTCAGCCCCAGCATTTT.